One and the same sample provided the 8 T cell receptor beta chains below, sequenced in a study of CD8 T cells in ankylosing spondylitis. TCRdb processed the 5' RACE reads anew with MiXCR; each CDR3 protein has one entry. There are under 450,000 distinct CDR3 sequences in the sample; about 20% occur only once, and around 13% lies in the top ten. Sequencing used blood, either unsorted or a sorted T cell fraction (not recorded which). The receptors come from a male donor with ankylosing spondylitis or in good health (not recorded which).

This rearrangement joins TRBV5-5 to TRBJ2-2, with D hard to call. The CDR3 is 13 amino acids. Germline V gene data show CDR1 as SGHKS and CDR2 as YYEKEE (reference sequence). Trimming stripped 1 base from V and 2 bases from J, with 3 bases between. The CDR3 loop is CASSLFNTGELFF. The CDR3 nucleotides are TGTGCCAGCAGCTTGTTTAACACCGGGGAGCTGTTTTTT.

The CDR3 region is CASSLSAGEGANEKLFF. The CDR3 region has the DNA TGTGCCAGCAGTTTATCGGCAGGGGAGGGAGCTAATGAAAAACTGTTTTTT. The chain has TRBV6-5 and TRBJ1-4; TRBD1 is a possible D gene (6 bases). Trimming shortened V by 4 bases and J by 3 bases, and 18 bases separated the two germline ends. Per germline, CDR1 MNHEY and CDR2 SVGAGI. CDR3 length: 17 amino acids.

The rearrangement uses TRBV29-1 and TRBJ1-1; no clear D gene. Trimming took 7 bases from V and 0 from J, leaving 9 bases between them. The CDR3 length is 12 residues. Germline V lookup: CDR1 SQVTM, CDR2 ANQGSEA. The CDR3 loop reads CSAIQLNTEAFF. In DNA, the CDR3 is TGCAGCGCTATACAGTTGAACACTGAAGCTTTCTTT. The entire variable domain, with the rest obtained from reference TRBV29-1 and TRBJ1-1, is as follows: SAVISQKPSRDICQRGTSLTIQCQVDSQVTMMFWYRQQPGQSLTLIATANQGSEATYESGFVIDKFPISRPNLTFSTLTVSNMSPEDSSIYLCSAIQLNTEAFFGQGTRLTVV.

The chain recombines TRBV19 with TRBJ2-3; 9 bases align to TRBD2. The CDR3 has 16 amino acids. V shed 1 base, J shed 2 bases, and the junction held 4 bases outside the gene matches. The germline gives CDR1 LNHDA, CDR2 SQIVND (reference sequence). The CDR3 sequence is CASSIGLADLTDTQYF. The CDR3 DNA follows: TGTGCCAGTAGTATAGGACTAGCGGATCTCACAGATACGCAGTATTTT.

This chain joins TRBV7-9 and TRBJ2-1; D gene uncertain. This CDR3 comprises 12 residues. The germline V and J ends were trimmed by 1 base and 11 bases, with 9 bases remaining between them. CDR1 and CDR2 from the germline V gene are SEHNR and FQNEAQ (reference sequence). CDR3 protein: CASSLDTTKQFF. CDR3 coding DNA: TGTGCCAGCAGCTTAGACACCACTAAGCAGTTCTTC.

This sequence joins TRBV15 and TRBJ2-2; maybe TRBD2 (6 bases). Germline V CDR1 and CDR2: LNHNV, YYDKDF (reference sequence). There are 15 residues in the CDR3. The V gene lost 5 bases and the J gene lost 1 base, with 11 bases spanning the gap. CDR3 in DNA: TGTGCCACCAGCTCCGGGAGCTTGAACACCGGGGAGCTGTTTTTT. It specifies CATSSGSLNTGELFF.

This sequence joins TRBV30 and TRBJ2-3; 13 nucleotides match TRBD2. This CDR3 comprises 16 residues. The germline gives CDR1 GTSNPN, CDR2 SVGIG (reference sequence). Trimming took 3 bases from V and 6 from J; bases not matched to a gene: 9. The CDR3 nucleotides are TGTGCCTGGAGCCTCGGACTAGCGGGGGATTCGGATACGCAGTATTTT. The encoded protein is CAWSLGLAGDSDTQYF.

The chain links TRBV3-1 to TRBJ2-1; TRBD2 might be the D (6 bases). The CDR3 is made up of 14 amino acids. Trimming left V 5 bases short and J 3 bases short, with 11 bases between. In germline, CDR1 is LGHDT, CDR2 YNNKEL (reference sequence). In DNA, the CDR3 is TGTGCCAGCAGCGCCGGAGCGGGCTACAATGAGCAGTTCTTC. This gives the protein CASSAGAGYNEQFF.